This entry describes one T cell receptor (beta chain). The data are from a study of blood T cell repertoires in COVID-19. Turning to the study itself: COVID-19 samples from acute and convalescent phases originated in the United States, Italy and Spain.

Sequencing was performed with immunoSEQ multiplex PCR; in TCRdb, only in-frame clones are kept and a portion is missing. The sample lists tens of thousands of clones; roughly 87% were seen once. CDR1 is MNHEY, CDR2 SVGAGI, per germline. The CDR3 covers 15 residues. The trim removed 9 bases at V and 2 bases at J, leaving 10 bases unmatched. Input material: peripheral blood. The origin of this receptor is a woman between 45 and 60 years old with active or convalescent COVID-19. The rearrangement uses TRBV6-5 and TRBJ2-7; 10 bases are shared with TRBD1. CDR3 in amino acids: CASKTGGLLAYEQYF. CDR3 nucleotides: TGTGCCAGTAAGACAGGGGGCCTCCTCGCCTACGAGCAGTACTTC.